A single sample gave rise to the 15 T cell receptor beta chains below, sequenced in a study of blood T cell repertoires in COVID-19. Sequenced by immunoSEQ multiplex PCR; TCRdb stores in-frame clones only, minus some. The table lists around 200,000 clones, 80% to 90% of them singletons. The specimen sequenced was PBMCs or T cells enriched from blood (not recorded which). The receptors shown here come from a woman in her forties or fifties in a cohort exposed to, infected with or recovered from COVID-19 (not recorded which).

This clone has just a few counts. The J gene is TRBJ1-1, the V gene TRBV19, with 7 bases fitting TRBD1. With V trimmed by 5 bases and J by 4 bases, 10 bases remained unmatched. This CDR3 has 15 amino acids. Per germline, CDR1 LNHDA and CDR2 SQIVND (reference sequence). CDR3 in amino acids: CASSLAGGLGTEAFF. In nucleotides, the CDR3 is TGTGCCAGTAGTCTCGCAGGGGGACTGGGCACTGAAGCTTTCTTT. The full variable domain, rest sourced from reference TRBV19 and TRBJ1-1, is DGGITQSPKYLFRKEGQNVTLSCEQNLNHDAMYWYRQDPGQGLRLIYYSQIVNDFQKGDIAEGYSVSREKKESFPLTVTSAQKNPTAFYLCASSLAGGLGTEAFFGQGTRLTVV.

J is TRBJ2-1 and V is TRBV6-4; 15 nucleotides align to TRBD2. The CDR3 extends over 16 amino acids. From germline, CDR1 is MRHNA and CDR2 SNTAGT. The ends lost 6 bases at V and 4 bases at J; junction bases unmatched: 4. Here the CDR3 reads CASSYGTSGGYNEQFF. The CDR3 region has the DNA TGTGCCAGCAGCTACGGGACTAGCGGGGGGTACAATGAGCAGTTCTTC.

This chain connects TRBV15 to TRBJ2-4, with TRBD2 matching over 7 bases. Germline V CDR1 and CDR2: LNHNV, YYDKDF (reference sequence). CDR3 length equals 16 residues. V dropped 0 bases and J dropped 0; count of bases not matched to a gene: 2. CDR3 amino acids: CATSREAGSAKNIQYF. CDR3 coding DNA: TGTGCCACCAGCAGAGAAGCGGGATCAGCCAAAAACATTCAGTACTTC.

This clone has only one observation. The gene calls are TRBV6-5 and TRBJ1-2, with TRBD1 matching over 7 bases. The V and J ends lost 5 bases and 3 bases, in that order; junction bases with no gene match: 6. Germline CDR1 reads MNHEY; CDR2 reads SVGAGI. The length of the CDR3 is 14 residues. CDR3 residues: CASSRRGQYYGYTF. In DNA form, the CDR3 reads TGTGCCAGCAGTCGTCGGGGACAGTACTATGGCTACACCTTC.

This sequence joins TRBV7-3 and TRBJ2-2; 14 bases fit TRBD2. This CDR3 is built from 19 residues. Germline CDR1 SGHTA, CDR2 FQGTGA. J lost 7 bases, V lost 3 bases, and 13 bases had no gene match. The CDR3 nucleotides read TGTGCCAGCAGCTTTTTGACTAGCGGGGGGGCCGATTTCAGCGGGGAGCTGTTTTTT. Its protein product is CASSFLTSGGADFSGELFF.

CDR3 amino acids: CASESMNTEAFF. CDR3 in DNA: TGTGCCAGCGAAAGCATGAACACTGAAGCTTTCTTT. The rearrangement uses TRBV2 and TRBJ1-1; D ambiguous. V was shortened by 8 bases and J by 0 bases, with 7 bases between the two germline ends. This CDR3 has 12 amino acids. CDR1 and CDR2 (germline): SNHLY, FYNNEI.

The rearrangement uses TRBV6-5 and TRBJ2-2; TRBD2 agrees at 11 bases. The germline CDR1 and CDR2 sequences are MNHEY and SVGAGI. The CDR3 sequence is 15 residues long. V trimming: 6 bases; J trimming: 8 bases; junction bases outside the gene matches: 8. The CDR3 DNA sequence: TGTGCCAGCAGGGTCACTAGCGGGGGACCTGGGGAGCTGTTTTTT. It translates to CASRVTSGGPGELFF.

This clone occurred a few times. This chain uses TRBV29-1 with TRBJ1-2; perhaps TRBD1 as D (5 bases). CDR3 length: 11 residues. V was clipped by 7 bases and J by 6 bases, with 12 bases between them. Germline assignment: CDR1 SQVTM and CDR2 ANQGSEA. Here the CDR3 reads CSDRGDDGYTF. CDR3 in DNA: TGCAGCGATCGGGGGGATGATGGCTACACCTTC.

This chain uses TRBV4-3 with TRBJ2-1, with 12 bases identical to TRBD2. The CDR3 is made up of 18 amino acids. CDR1 LGHNA and CDR2 YSLEER come from the germline V gene. The V and J ends lost 2 bases and 1 base, in that order; junction bases with no gene match: 6. CDR3 residues: CASSQLAGGLGSYNEQFF. Written as DNA, the CDR3 is TGCGCCAGCAGCCAACTAGCGGGGGGGCTCGGGTCCTACAATGAGCAGTTCTTC.

The chain uses TRBV6-8 and TRBJ2-6, with 7 bases identical to TRBD1. J gave up 0 bases and V 0 bases, and 20 bases lay outside the gene matches. CDR1 is MNHGY, CDR2 SAAAGT, per germline. CDR3 length equals 23 residues. The CDR3 reads CASSYSKPRDSLANYSGANVLTF. CDR3 coding DNA: TGTGCCAGCAGTTACTCGAAGCCTAGGGACAGTTTGGCCAACTACTCTGGGGCCAACGTCCTGACTTTC.

The rearrangement links TRBV27 to TRBJ2-4, with 7 bases aligning to TRBD2. Germline CDR1 reads MNHEY; CDR2 reads SMNVEV (reference sequence). V trimming: 2 bases; J trimming: 6 bases; junction bases outside the gene matches: 7. The CDR3 has 15 amino acids. Written as DNA, the CDR3 is TGTGCCAGCAGTTTACTCGGGGGGACCACAAACATTCAGTACTTC. Translation: CASSLLGGTTNIQYF.

The chain employs TRBV7-3 and TRBJ2-7, with 10 bases aligning to TRBD2. Unmatched junction bases numbered 8, after V lost 6 bases and J lost 0 bases. Per germline, CDR1 SGHTA and CDR2 FQGTGA. This CDR3 region has 16 residues. CDR3 coding DNA: TGTGCCAGCAGTTATAGCGGGGGGCTCCCCTCCTACGAGCAGTACTTC. Protein product: CASSYSGGLPSYEQYF.

J is TRBJ2-1 and V is TRBV25-1; maybe TRBD1 (5 bases). CDR1 and CDR2 (germline): MGHDK, SYGVNS. Deletions cut 5 bases from V and 4 bases from J, with 15 bases between. The CDR3 runs to 15 residues. The CDR3 sequence is CASSLDQGSYNEQFF. Written as DNA, the CDR3 is TGTGCCAGCAGTCTCGACCAGGGTTCGTACAATGAGCAGTTCTTC.

This clone is a singleton in its sample. The rearrangement uses TRBV5-1 and TRBJ2-6, with 8 positions matching TRBD1. J lost 0 bases, V lost 4 bases, and 6 bases had no gene match. Germline V gives CDR1 SGHRS, CDR2 YFSETQ. CDR3 length equals 17 residues. CDR3 amino acids: CASSKQGGYSGANVLTF. The CDR3 nucleotides are TGCGCCAGCAGCAAACAGGGGGGTTACTCTGGGGCCAACGTCCTGACTTTC.

CDR3 nucleotides: TGTGCCAGCACGTCGTTCACTGAAGCTTTCTTT. It specifies CASTSFTEAFF. This chain joins TRBV7-8 and TRBJ1-1, with D uncertain. CDR1 and CDR2 from the germline V gene are SGHVS and FQNEAQ. Trimming took off 7 bases at V and 4 bases at J, with 7 bases between the two ends. This CDR3 spans 11 amino acids.